The clone carrying this T cell receptor beta chain occurred a few times. Its antigen is not identified. The V end was cut by 5 bases, the J end by 0 bases, with 19 bases between. The V gene's germline CDR1 is SEHNR and CDR2 FQNEAQ (reference sequence). This CDR3 comprises 18 residues. This sample was taken from a study of cytomegalovirus exposure and HLA in healthy donors. PCR involved 60 Vbeta and 13 Jbeta primers. Generated by immunoSEQ multiplex PCR, the TCRdb table keeps only in-frame clones and is missing some. The table shows some 200,000 clones, with around 86% occurring only once. Study-wide results and caveats: Fewer N-insertions (relative to the approximately 670-donor mean) were reportedly seen in an Asian-associated ancestry cluster in a later analysis.

The clonotype was recovered from a man between 35 and 55 years old in good health and CMV-seropositive. Specimen: PBMCs. This chain connects TRBV7-9 to TRBJ1-4; D possibly corresponds to TRBD1 (6 bases). The CDR3 coding sequence is TGTGCCAGCAGCGAAAGAGGACAGAGAAGTGCAACTAATGAAAAACTGTTTTTT. Translation: CASSERGQRSATNEKLFF.